The entry below describes one T cell receptor (beta chain). This clonotype appeared a few times. Its antigen is still unknown. No base quality values were provided; no much bigger clone lies one nucleotide off. The data originate from a study of identical twins (TCRdb year 2016). Broadly, across the study: To test whether fetal clonotypes persist, this study deep-sequenced TCR alpha and beta repertoires from monozygotic twins, from unrelated adults of various ages, and from cord blood. Replicate twin experiments were performed at different times using different library preparation protocols to rule out contamination. Study-wide conclusions, independent of this receptor: Excess twin sharing in beta out-of-frame sequences was weaker because fewer shared sequences lowered the signal-to-noise ratio. Recombination models systematically underestimated out-of-frame TCR alpha sharing in monozygotic twins but agreed with sharing between unrelated individuals. Out-of-frame TCR alpha sequences shared between twins showed an excess of low generation-probability sequences compared with coincidental sharing between unrelated individuals. Invariant T cells such as MAIT and iNKT could partly confound zero-insertion analyses, though diverse VJ usage argued against this for most clonotypes. Because the same donors could not be followed over many years, the conclusions depended on cross-sectional statistical analysis. Abundant cord blood beta clonotypes carried fewer insertions; young adult naive repertoires showed a weaker similar trend, while memory repertoires showed none.

CDR1 and CDR2 are drawn from the germline V gene: SGHDN, FVKESK. V is pared back by 3 bases and J by 4 bases, with 23 bases lying between the germline termini. The CDR3, from cysteine to phenylalanine, totals 18 residues. Only the CDR3 DNA stays, 54 bases, in frame from base 1. All donors were healthy Caucasians. Miltenyi CD45RO+ enrichment and human naive T-cell isolation kits were used to isolate memory (CD45RO+) and naive T cells from PBMC. Library prep was done by 5' RACE. Data came from an Illumina HiSeq 2000. Template switching introduced a universal primer binding site; the final cDNA contained a unique molecular identifier, enabling accurate counting of TCR cDNA molecules. First-strand cDNA for TCR alpha and beta chains was synthesized from specific primers in the conserved constant-segment region. Each cDNA library was double barcoded, with a SMART-Mk sample barcode plus Illumina barcodes, to control for contamination. TruSeq adapter sequences along with Illumina sample barcodes were introduced in two successive PCR steps. TCR alpha and beta cDNA libraries were sequenced on the Illumina HiSeq platform with custom primers. In the source study's methods: MiGEC was used to process raw reads and extract unique molecular identifiers, and MiXCR was used to find CDR3 positions. Recombination models were inferred per individual with the repgenHMM and IGoR tools using an EM algorithm. The analysis of shared clonotypes was done with the tcR package in R, with sharing normalized by the product of cloneset sizes. To study raw recombination free of thymic and clonal selection effects, out-of-frame nonproductive sequences were analyzed. The public reads were run again by TCRdb, first through fastp at Q25 and then through MiXCR, and only productive beta chains were kept. Duplicate CDR3 protein sequences are folded into a single record with the most common DNA and genes. The V and J calls shown here were made by TCRdb, not taken from the authors' results. The sample data list around 100,000 distinct CDR3 sequences, and just under 6% of these were observed just once. The top ten clones comprise roughly 12% of the sample.

Sequenced: memory T cells sorted from blood. The label giving this sample's cell subset or site can be read as: CD45RO+ enriched T cells. The rearrangement combines TRBV14 with TRBJ2-3; the D call is possibly TRBD1 or TRBD2, each sharing 5 bases. This TCR was recovered from a woman aged 50 to 60 in good health. The CDR3 in this case is CASSHIPPWGRLSDTQYF. The nucleotide sequence is TGTGCCAGCAGCCACATCCCCCCCTGGGGGAGATTGTCAGATACGCAGTATTTT.